This T cell receptor beta chain is from a study of T cell repertoires in cytomegalovirus infection. At the level of the study: CMV infection and matching HLA type were both indicated by public TCR beta signatures.

This CDR3 has 16 amino acids. CDR1 and CDR2 (germline): SEHNR, FQNEAQ (reference sequence). J gave up 6 bases and V 2 bases, and 5 bases lay outside the gene matches. The table lists this clonotype with a few counts. Its specificity is not known. Study-wide results and limits: Accumulated public TCR beta family frequency recognized individuals carrying CMV together with the relevant HLA. In two of eight donors, the top clonotype was HLA-C-restricted CMV-specific.

TCRdb processed the reads anew with MiXCR; each CDR3 protein has one entry. The table lists more than 400,000 distinct CDR3 sequences, less than 30% of them singletons. The receptor was derived from a human donor in good health (CMV status not recorded). Some clones in this sample may be carry-over from other donors' samples. The sequenced material came from PBMCs. The V and J genes are TRBV7-9 and TRBJ2-1, with 12 bases aligning to TRBD2. The CDR3 spells CASSLSSSGRGNEQFF. The CDR3 DNA reads as TGTGCCAGCAGCTTATCTTCTAGCGGGAGGGGCAATGAGCAGTTCTTC.